This T cell receptor (beta chain) stems from a study of CD8 T cells in Susac syndrome. Study details: Treatment at blood withdrawal was none, corticosteroids, or intravenous immunoglobulin alone in Susac syndrome patients.

Germline-derived CDR1 and CDR2 are MRHNA and SNTAGT. This CDR3 region has 13 residues. The V segment lost 6 bases and the J segment 4 bases; nucleotides outside the gene matches: 1. CD8+ and CD4+ T cells circulating in blood were sequenced for TCR beta. Reverse transcription used roughly 0.45 to 1 ug RNA and random hexamers. Multiplex immunoSEQ PCR targeted 54 Vbeta and 13 Jbeta TCR beta segments. In TCRdb, the immunoSEQ multiplex PCR reads were re-called with MiXCR into one record per CDR3 protein. The sample lists around 180,000 distinct CDR3 sequences, approximately 94% occurring once. V gene TRBV6-4 combines with J gene TRBJ2-2; 8 nucleotides match TRBD1. The sequencing sample was made of CD4+ T cells from PBMCs. The sequence derives from a human donor with Susac syndrome. CDR3 sequence reads: CASSQGATGELFF. The DNA of the CDR3 is TGTGCCAGCAGCCAGGGGGCCACCGGGGAGCTGTTTTTT.